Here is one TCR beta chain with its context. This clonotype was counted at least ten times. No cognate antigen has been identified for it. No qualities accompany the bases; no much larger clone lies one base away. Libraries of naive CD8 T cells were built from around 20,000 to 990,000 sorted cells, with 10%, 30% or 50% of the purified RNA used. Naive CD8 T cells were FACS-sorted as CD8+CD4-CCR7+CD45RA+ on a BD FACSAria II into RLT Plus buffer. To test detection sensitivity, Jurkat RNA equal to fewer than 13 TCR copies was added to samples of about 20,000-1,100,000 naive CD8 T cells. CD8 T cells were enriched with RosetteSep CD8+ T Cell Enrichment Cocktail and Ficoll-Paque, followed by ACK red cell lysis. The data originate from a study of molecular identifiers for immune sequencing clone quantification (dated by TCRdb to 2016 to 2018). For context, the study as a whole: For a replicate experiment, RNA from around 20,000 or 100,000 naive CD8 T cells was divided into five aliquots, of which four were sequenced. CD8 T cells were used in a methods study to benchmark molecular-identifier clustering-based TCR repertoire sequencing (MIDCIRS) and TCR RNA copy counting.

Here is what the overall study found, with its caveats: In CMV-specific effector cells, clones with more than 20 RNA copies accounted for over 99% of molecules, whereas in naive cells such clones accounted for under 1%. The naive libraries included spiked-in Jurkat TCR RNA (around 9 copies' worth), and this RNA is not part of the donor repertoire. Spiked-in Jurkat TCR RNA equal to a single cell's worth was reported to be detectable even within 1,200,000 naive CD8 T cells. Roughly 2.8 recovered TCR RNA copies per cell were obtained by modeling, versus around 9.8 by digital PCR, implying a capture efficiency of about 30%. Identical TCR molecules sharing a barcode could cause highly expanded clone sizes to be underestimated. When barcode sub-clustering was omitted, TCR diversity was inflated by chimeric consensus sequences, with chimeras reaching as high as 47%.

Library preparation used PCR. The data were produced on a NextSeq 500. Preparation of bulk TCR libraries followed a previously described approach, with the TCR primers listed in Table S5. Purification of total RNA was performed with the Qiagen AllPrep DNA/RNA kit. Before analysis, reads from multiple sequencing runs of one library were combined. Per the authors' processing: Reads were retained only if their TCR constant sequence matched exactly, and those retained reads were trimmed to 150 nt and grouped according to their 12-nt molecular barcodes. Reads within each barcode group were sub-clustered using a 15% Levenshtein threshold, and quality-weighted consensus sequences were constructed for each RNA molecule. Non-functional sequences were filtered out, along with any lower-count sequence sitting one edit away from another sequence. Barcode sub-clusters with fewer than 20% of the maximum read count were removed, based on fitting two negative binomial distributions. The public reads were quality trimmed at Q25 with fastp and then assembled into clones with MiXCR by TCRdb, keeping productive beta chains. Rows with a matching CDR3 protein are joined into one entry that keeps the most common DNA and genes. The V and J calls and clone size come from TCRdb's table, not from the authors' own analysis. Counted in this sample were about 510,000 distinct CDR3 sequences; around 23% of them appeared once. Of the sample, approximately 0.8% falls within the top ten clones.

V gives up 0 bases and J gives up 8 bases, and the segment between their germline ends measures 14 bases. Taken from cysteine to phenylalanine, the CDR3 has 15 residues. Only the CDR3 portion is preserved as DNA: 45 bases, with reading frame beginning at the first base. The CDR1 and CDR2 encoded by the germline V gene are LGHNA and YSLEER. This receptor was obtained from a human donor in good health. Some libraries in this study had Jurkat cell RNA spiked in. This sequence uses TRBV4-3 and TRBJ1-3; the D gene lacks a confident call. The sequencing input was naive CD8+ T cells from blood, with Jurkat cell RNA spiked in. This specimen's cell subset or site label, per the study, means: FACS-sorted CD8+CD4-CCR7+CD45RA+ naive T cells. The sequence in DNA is TGCGCCAGCAGCCAAGATCCGGGCCGGTCTGACACCATATATTTT. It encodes CASSQDPGRSDTIYF.